One TCR beta chain is described in this entry. This table comes from immunoSEQ multiplex PCR, and its TCRdb copy is limited to in-frame clones, with some not included. The repertoire has about 170,000 clones, 80% to 85% of them found once; the top ten carry about 2.7%. The data originate from a study of blood T cell repertoires in COVID-19. Study at large: The analysed material was cDNA or gDNA that came from T cells, B-cell-depleted T cells, or PBMCs.

With V trimmed by 6 bases and J by 7 bases, 11 bases remained unmatched. The CDR3 has 15 amino acids. Germline CDR1 and CDR2: SNHLY and FYNNEI. Sequenced material: peripheral blood. The receptor was isolated from a human donor with acute or convalescent COVID-19. The donor label of this sample is uncertain. The chain carries TRBV2 and TRBJ2-2; TRBD2 matches 7 bases. The DNA for the CDR3 is TGTGCCAGCAGGGCTCTAGCGGCGATTGACGGGGAGCTGTTTTTT. Encoded protein: CASRALAAIDGELFF.